This TCR beta chain emerged from a study of blood T cell repertoires in COVID-19. The overall study: T cells, B-cell-depleted T cells, or PBMCs supplied cDNA or gDNA.

Profiled with immunoSEQ multiplex PCR; TCRdb holds only in-frame clones, not every one. The table has about 240,000 clones, over 80% seen once. The germline V and J ends were trimmed by 5 bases and 3 bases, with 10 bases remaining between them. The CDR3 has 13 amino acids. This clonotype was obtained from a man aged 25 to 40 who had recovered from COVID-19. The sample taken for sequencing was peripheral blood. V and J are TRBV12-3 or TRBV12-4 and TRBJ1-2, with unresolved D. CDR3: CASSPQDYYGYTF. The CDR3 DNA is TGTGCCAGCAGTCCCCAGGATTACTATGGCTACACCTTC.